The next 32 T cell receptor beta chains were all read from a single sample in a study of T-cell reconstitution after alpha-beta-depleted transplantation in children. Preparation of the TCRbeta library used unique molecular identifiers. TCRdb re-analysed the PCR reads in MiXCR, keeping a single row per CDR3 protein. The repertoire has about 460,000 distinct CDR3 sequences, about 10% of them found once; the top ten carry 2% to 2.5%. Sequencing used PBMCs, obtained before TCRalphabeta/CD19-depleted stem cell transplant. The receptors were gathered from a child under 10 years old with inherited bone marrow failure, due to receive a stem cell transplant.

This clonotype was detected many times. This chain uses TRBV20-1 with TRBJ2-3; TRBD2 matches at 7 bases. V lost 1 base and J lost 3; bases outside the gene matches: 10. CDR1 and CDR2 (germline): DFQATT, SNEGSKA (reference sequence). This CDR3 spans 16 amino acids. The CDR3 spells CSARGGTIGRTDTQYF. The CDR3, as DNA: TGCAGTGCTAGAGGTGGGACTATTGGCCGGACAGATACGCAGTATTTT.

This clonotype was seen ten or more times. The CDR3 DNA reads TGCAGTGCTAACCCTAGCGGGAGGATTGTTGAGCAGTTCTTC. Translating gives CSANPSGRIVEQFF. The rearrangement joins TRBV20-1 to TRBJ2-1; 11 bases map to TRBD2. CDR1 DFQATT and CDR2 SNEGSKA come from the germline V gene (reference sequence). The CDR3 is 14 amino acids. The V and J ends lost 4 bases and 9 bases, in that order; junction bases with no gene match: 8.

This clonotype appeared many times. V usage is TRBV5-1 and J usage is TRBJ1-2, with D unclear. The ends were cut back, 3 bases at V and 6 bases at J, with 9 bases in the middle. The CDR3 is 12 residues long. Germline-derived CDR1 and CDR2 are SGHRS and YFSETQ. CDR3 nucleotide sequence: TGCGCCAGCAGCTACTACACGGATGGCTACACCTTC. Amino acid sequence: CASSYYTDGYTF.

This clonotype was picked up many times. CDR3 amino acids: CASSYLGGGGYTF. The CDR3 coding sequence is TGTGCCAGCAGTTACCTCGGCGGGGGTGGCTACACCTTC. The chain uses TRBV6-2 or TRBV6-3 and TRBJ1-2, with D possibly TRBD1 on 5 matching bases. CDR1 is MNHEY and CDR2 is SVGEGT in the germline V gene. V dropped 2 bases and J dropped 7 bases, with 11 bases sitting between them. The CDR3 loop spans 13 amino acids.

The V call is TRBV30, the J call TRBJ2-1; 7 positions agree with TRBD2. With V trimmed by 2 bases and J by 2 bases, 12 bases remained unmatched. The germline V gene has CDR1 GTSNPN and CDR2 SVGIG (reference sequence). This CDR3 has 17 residues. The CDR3: CAWSTSSGGSAYNEQFF. As DNA, the CDR3 is TGTGCCTGGAGTACTTCCTCTGGCGGGAGCGCCTACAATGAGCAGTTCTTC.

This clonotype was detected many times. The rearrangement uses TRBV6-5 and TRBJ2-2; 15 bases are shared with TRBD2. The CDR3 runs 18 residues. J was trimmed by 0 bases and V by 2 bases; bases with no gene match: 1. Germline-derived CDR1 and CDR2 are MNHEY and SVGAGI. The DNA of the CDR3 is TGTGCCAGCAGTTACGGGACTAGCGGGAGGTCGAACACCGGGGAGCTGTTTTTT. Translation: CASSYGTSGRSNTGELFF.

This clonotype has a count of ten or more. The V gene is TRBV15, the J gene TRBJ1-1, with D possibly matching TRBD1 (5 bases). V gave up 0 bases and J gave up 3 bases, with 8 bases separating them. Germline values: CDR1 LNHNV, CDR2 YYDKDF (reference sequence). This CDR3 has 14 residues. The CDR3 DNA reads TGTGCCACCAGCAGAGATACGACAGACACTGAAGCTTTCTTT. Protein: CATSRDTTDTEAFF.

In this sample, this clonotype turned up many times. The chain employs TRBV12-3 or TRBV12-4 and TRBJ1-1; D remains ambiguous. The CDR3 is 13 residues long. V lost 6 bases to trimming and J lost 0 bases, with 8 bases between them. CDR3 protein: CASRSRVNTEAFF. The CDR3 DNA reads as TGTGCCAGCAGATCTAGGGTGAACACTGAAGCTTTCTTT.

This clonotype was detected ten times or more. The V call is TRBV24-1, the J call TRBJ1-1; D unclear. The V end was cut by 2 bases, the J end by 7 bases, with 7 bases between. CDR1 and CDR2 from the germline V gene are KGHDR and SFDVKD. This CDR3 contains 12 residues. The CDR3 region has the DNA TGTGCCACCAGTGATTCTCGCGGTGAAGCTTTCTTT. Protein product: CATSDSRGEAFF.

This clonotype was observed many times. The chain recombines TRBV7-2 with TRBJ2-1; D is possibly TRBD1 or TRBD2 (5 bases each). This CDR3 is built from 13 residues. Trimming removed 8 bases at V and 8 bases at J, with 16 bases between. CDR1 and CDR2 (germline): SGHTA, FQGNSA. The CDR3 protein is CASSGDPRYEQFF. CDR3 sequence (DNA): TGTGCCAGCTCCGGGGACCCGCGCTATGAGCAGTTCTTC.

There are many counts of this clonotype. The V gene is TRBV2, the J gene TRBJ2-4; 8 nucleotides line up with TRBD2. J was trimmed by 4 bases and V by 6 bases; bases with no gene match: 23. CDR3 length: 20 residues. CDR1 and CDR2 from the germline V gene are SNHLY and FYNNEI. The CDR3 sequence is CASRVVGSGTMGKGKNIQYF. CDR3 DNA: TGTGCCAGCAGAGTGGTCGGTAGCGGGACGATGGGGAAGGGGAAAAACATTCAGTACTTC. The entire variable domain, with the rest obtained from reference TRBV2 and TRBJ2-4, is as follows: EPEVTQTPSHQVTQMGQEVILRCVPISNHLYFYWYRQILGQKVEFLVSFYNNEISEKSEIFDDQFSVERPDGSNFTLKIRSTKLEDSAMYFCASRVVGSGTMGKGKNIQYFGAGTRLSVL.

This clonotype was counted many times. DNA for the CDR3: TGCGCCAGCAGCTTGGTTGATCCAAACACCGGGGAGCTGTTTTTT. This translates into CASSLVDPNTGELFF. The rearrangement uses TRBV5-1 and TRBJ2-2; D gene ambiguous. In germline, CDR1 is SGHRS, CDR2 YFSETQ. The CDR3 is 15 residues long. V was pared by 0 bases and J by 2 bases, with 8 bases between.

Many counts were recorded for this clonotype. This chain uses TRBV12-3 or TRBV12-4 with TRBJ2-5; possible D gene TRBD1, 5 bases. V was pared by 1 base and J by 5 bases, with 14 bases between. The CDR3 has 15 amino acids. The CDR3, as DNA: TGTGCCAGCAGTTTAGAACTGGGGCTGGCGGAGACCCAGTACTTC. It translates to CASSLELGLAETQYF.

On this clonotype: This may stem from a read error, because a much larger clone lies one nucleotide away. The chain carries TRBV12-3 or TRBV12-4 and TRBJ1-3, with TRBD1 matching 7 bases. The CDR3 has 15 residues. The V and J ends lost 5 bases and 1 base, in that order; junction bases with no gene match: 5. The CDR3 protein is CASSPIQGSGNTIYF. The CDR3 bases are TGTGCCAGCAGTCCCATACAGGGGTCTGGAAACACCATATATTTT.

The sample holds many counts of this clonotype. The chain employs TRBV11-2 and TRBJ2-7; 11 bases fit TRBD2. V trimming: 4 bases; J trimming: 6 bases; junction bases outside the gene matches: 14. The CDR3 runs to 17 residues. Germline values: CDR1 SGHAT, CDR2 FQNNGV. The CDR3 is CASSSPSGRWGLTEQYF. The CDR3 bases are TGTGCCAGCAGCTCGCCTAGCGGGAGGTGGGGGCTTACCGAGCAGTACTTC.

This clonotype was recorded at least ten times. This chain connects TRBV28 to TRBJ2-1; D is possibly TRBD2 (5 bases). CDR1 is MDHEN, CDR2 SYDVKM, per germline. Between the trimmed V and J ends, which lost 1 base and 4 bases, there was a span of 11 bases. The CDR3 sequence is 15 residues long. The CDR3 sequence: CASSLLERKYNEQFF. Here the CDR3 DNA reads TGTGCCAGCAGTTTATTGGAGCGGAAGTACAATGAGCAGTTCTTC.

CDR3 coding DNA: TGTGCCAGCAGCTTCCCCACTATCCCTTCCCCAGCTAACTATGGCTACACCTTC. Its translation: CASSFPTIPSPANYGYTF. The J gene is TRBJ1-2, the V gene TRBV11-2; no clear D gene. The CDR3 is made up of 18 amino acids. Per germline, CDR1 SGHAT and CDR2 FQNNGV. V lost 3 bases to trimming and J lost 0 bases, with 20 bases between them. Drawing the rest from reference TRBV11-2 and TRBJ1-2, the complete variable domain is EAGVAQSPRYKIIEKRQSVAFWCNPISGHATLYWYQQILGQGPKLLIQFQNNGVVDDSQLPKDRFSAERLKGVDSTLKIQPAKLEDSAVYLCASSFPTIPSPANYGYTFGSGTRLTVV.

This clonotype was found many times. In nucleotides, the CDR3 is TGCGCCAGCCGCGGGACTAGCGCCCCGAGGGGCACCGGGGAGCTGTTTTTT. Its protein is CASRGTSAPRGTGELFF. V and J are TRBV5-1 and TRBJ2-2; TRBD2 matches 10 bases. With V trimmed by 7 bases and J by 4 bases, 13 bases remained unmatched. Looked up from germline, CDR1 is SGHRS and CDR2 is YFSETQ. CDR3 length: 17 residues.

In this sample, this clonotype turned up many times. The rearrangement joins TRBV5-1 to TRBJ2-7, with 13 positions matching TRBD2. The germline CDR1 and CDR2 sequences are SGHRS and YFSETQ. V lost 2 bases and J lost 7; bases outside the gene matches: 6. The CDR3 has 15 residues. The chain's CDR3 is CASSLLAGGPGEQYF. In DNA form, the CDR3 reads TGCGCCAGCAGCTTACTAGCGGGAGGGCCGGGAGAGCAGTACTTC.

This clonotype was seen many times. The CDR3 coding sequence is TGCAGTGCTAGTAGGGACGGCAACACCGGGGAGCTGTTTTTT. It translates to CSASRDGNTGELFF. The V call is TRBV20-1, the J call TRBJ2-2; D may be TRBD1 or TRBD2 (5 bases each). CDR3 length: 14 residues. V lost 3 bases and J 2 bases, leaving 10 bases between the germline ends. Germline lookup yields CDR1 DFQATT and CDR2 SNEGSKA (reference sequence).

This clonotype was recorded many times. This chain links TRBV10-3 with TRBJ2-3, with 11 bases aligning to TRBD1. CDR1 ENHRY and CDR2 SYGVKD come from the germline V gene. V shed 4 bases and J 4 bases; nucleotides not matched to a gene: 7. This CDR3 contains 16 residues. The CDR3 loop reads CAISGRTGGFADTQYF. Here the CDR3 DNA reads TGTGCCATCAGTGGCCGGACAGGGGGCTTTGCAGATACGCAGTATTTT.

Many counts were recorded for this clonotype. This chain uses TRBV12-3 or TRBV12-4 with TRBJ2-7; TRBD2 aligns across 7 bases. The CDR3 loop spans 16 amino acids. The V segment lost 6 bases and the J segment 2 bases; nucleotides outside the gene matches: 13. The CDR3, as DNA: TGTGCCAGCAGCCTGGGAGGGCGGGAGTGGACCTACGAGCAGTACTTC. It codes for CASSLGGREWTYEQYF.

This clonotype was observed at least ten times. The V gene is TRBV7-2, the J gene TRBJ2-3; D not certain. The length of the CDR3 is 14 residues. Trimming pared 1 base from V and 2 bases from J, leaving 7 bases between. The V gene's germline CDR1 is SGHTA and CDR2 FQGNSA. CDR3 in DNA: TGTGCCAGCAGCTTAGGCGCGTACACAGATACGCAGTATTTT. Its translation: CASSLGAYTDTQYF. The whole variable domain, remainder taken from reference TRBV7-2 and TRBJ2-3, is GAGVSQSPSNKVTEKGKDVELRCDPISGHTALYWYRQSLGQGLEFLIYFQGNSAPDKSGLPSDRFSAERTGGSVSTLTIQRTQQEDSAVYLCASSLGAYTDTQYFGPGTRLTVL.

This clonotype was detected ten times or more. For the CDR3, the DNA is TGCGCCAGCAGACTCGGGACAGCTAGCAATCAGCCCCAGCATTTT. It specifies CASRLGTASNQPQHF. The V gene is TRBV5-1, the J gene TRBJ1-5; TRBD1 matches 7 bases. Germline CDR1 SGHRS, CDR2 YFSETQ. CDR3 size: 15 residues. The V and J ends lost 5 bases and 0 bases, in that order; junction bases with no gene match: 5.

This clonotype was observed many times. This chain joins TRBV12-3 or TRBV12-4 and TRBJ2-1; a weak D match, TRBD2 (5 bases). The CDR3 extends over 12 amino acids. The V gene lost 5 bases and the J gene lost 5 bases, with 7 bases spanning the gap. The CDR3 reads CASSPGNNEQFF. As DNA, the CDR3 is TGTGCCAGCAGTCCGGGAAACAATGAGCAGTTCTTC.

At least ten counts were recorded for this clonotype. This chain links TRBV29-1 with TRBJ1-1; TRBD1 is a possible D gene (5 bases). V was shortened by 4 bases and J by 5 bases, with 11 bases between the two germline ends. This CDR3 has 12 amino acids. Germline-derived CDR1 and CDR2 are SQVTM and ANQGSEA. Written as DNA, the CDR3 is TGCAGCGTTGTCGGGGGTGTGACTGAAGCTTTCTTT. Its protein product is CSVVGGVTEAFF.

This clonotype was found many times. The chain has TRBV7-2 and TRBJ1-3, with D hard to call. CDR3 length: 16 amino acids. The germline V and J ends were trimmed by 5 bases and 3 bases, with 17 bases remaining between them. The germline gives CDR1 SGHTA, CDR2 FQGNSA. The CDR3 spells CASSALFLSGGNTIYF. The CDR3 DNA follows: TGTGCCAGCAGCGCCCTATTCCTTTCGGGTGGAAACACCATATATTTT. Full variable domain (outside the CDR3, taken from reference TRBV7-2 and TRBJ1-3): GAGVSQSPSNKVTEKGKDVELRCDPISGHTALYWYRQSLGQGLEFLIYFQGNSAPDKSGLPSDRFSAERTGGSVSTLTIQRTQQEDSAVYLCASSALFLSGGNTIYFGEGSWLTVV.

V is TRBV27 and J is TRBJ2-1; a weak D match, TRBD1 (6 bases). V lost 1 base and J 9 bases, leaving 25 bases between the germline ends. This CDR3 region has 18 residues. In germline, CDR1 is MNHEY, CDR2 SMNVEV (reference sequence). CDR3 bases: TGTGCCAGCAGTTTATTTGTCCGAGGGTCAGGGGATGGAGGTGAGCAGTTCTTC. This sequence encodes CASSLFVRGSGDGGEQFF.

This clonotype was recorded at least ten times. This rearrangement joins TRBV6-2 or TRBV6-3 to TRBJ2-7; TRBD1 is a possible D gene (5 bases). The germline V and J ends were trimmed by 2 bases and 0 bases, with 5 bases remaining between them. In germline, CDR1 is MNHEY, CDR2 SVGEGT. The CDR3 extends over 13 amino acids. CDR3 sequence (DNA): TGTGCCAGCAGTTACGACAGCTCCTACGAGCAGTACTTC. Translation gives CASSYDSSYEQYF.

This clonotype was detected ten times or more. The V and J genes are TRBV10-3 and TRBJ2-7; 9 positions match TRBD1. Germline CDR1 reads ENHRY; CDR2 reads SYGVKD. This CDR3 comprises 18 residues. J gave up 0 bases and V 9 bases, and 18 bases lay outside the gene matches. The CDR3 region has the DNA TGTGCCATTAAAGGGCGGGACAGGGTAACCGTCTCCTCCTACGAGCAGTACTTC. It specifies CAIKGRDRVTVSSYEQYF.

V usage is TRBV11-2 and J usage is TRBJ2-7; perhaps TRBD2 as D (7 bases). With 1 base removed from V and 2 bases from J, the gap between germline ends came to 15 bases. Germline CDR1 reads SGHAT; CDR2 reads FQNNGV. CDR3 length: 16 amino acids. The CDR3 here is CASSLATGGPTYEQYF. DNA of the CDR3: TGTGCCAGCAGCTTAGCTACCGGGGGGCCCACCTACGAGCAGTACTTC.

V is TRBV3-1 and J is TRBJ1-4; D gene uncertain. V lost 4 bases, J lost 0 bases, and 18 bases lay in between. The CDR3 has 18 residues. CDR1 and CDR2 (germline): LGHDT, YNNKEL (reference sequence). The CDR3 DNA is TGTGCCAGCAGCCGAGCCGTGAAGATACGGGCAACTAATGAAAAACTGTTTTTT. Encoded protein: CASSRAVKIRATNEKLFF.